This TCR beta chain stems from a study of cytomegalovirus exposure and HLA in healthy donors. Study-level points and caveats: Compared with the roughly 700-donor mean, an Asian-associated ancestry cluster reportedly had fewer N-insertions, according to a later analysis. With further analysis later on, most CMV-associated TCR beta chains appeared HLA-restricted.

A note on this clone: Its target is unknown.

60 Vbeta and 13 Jbeta primers were used in PCR. Profiling relied on immunoSEQ multiplex PCR, and the TCRdb table lists in-frame clones only, not all of them. The sample has 100,000 to 120,000 clones, 75% seen once. The CDR3 covers 14 residues. The V and J ends lost 0 bases and 5 bases respectively, with 10 bases between them. Germline assignment: CDR1 MNHEY and CDR2 SMNVEV (reference sequence). The TCR sequence derives from a man aged 35-49 years in good health and CMV-seronegative. The sequenced sample was PBMCs. The chain carries TRBV27 and TRBJ1-1; D is unclear. DNA for the CDR3: TGTGCCAGCAGTTTATCGGTAGAGTTTACTGAAGCTTTCTTT. Amino acids: CASSLSVEFTEAFF.